This T cell receptor beta chain emerged from a study of a mutant IDH1 vaccine in newly diagnosed glioma. Stated time point: baseline, week 1 (first vaccination visit). The treatment denotes: pre-vaccination baseline after standard-of-care therapy. The CDR3 is 15 amino acids. The V segment lost 7 bases and the J segment 2 bases; nucleotides outside the gene matches: 8. The germline V gene has CDR1 MDHEN and CDR2 SYDVKM. Sequencing was performed with immunoSEQ multiplex PCR; in TCRdb, only in-frame clones are kept and a portion is missing. The sample shows about 98,000 clones, 80% to 90% of them seen only once.

The TCR was taken from a woman in her 50s with glioma. This specimen consisted of PBMCs, obtained from a glioma patient treated with radiotherapy, temozolomide or both. This chain joins TRBV28 and TRBJ2-1; TRBD2 matches 7 bases. Here the CDR3 reads CASTMTSRAYNEQFF. In DNA form, the CDR3 reads TGTGCCAGCACTATGACTAGCAGGGCCTACAATGAGCAGTTCTTC.